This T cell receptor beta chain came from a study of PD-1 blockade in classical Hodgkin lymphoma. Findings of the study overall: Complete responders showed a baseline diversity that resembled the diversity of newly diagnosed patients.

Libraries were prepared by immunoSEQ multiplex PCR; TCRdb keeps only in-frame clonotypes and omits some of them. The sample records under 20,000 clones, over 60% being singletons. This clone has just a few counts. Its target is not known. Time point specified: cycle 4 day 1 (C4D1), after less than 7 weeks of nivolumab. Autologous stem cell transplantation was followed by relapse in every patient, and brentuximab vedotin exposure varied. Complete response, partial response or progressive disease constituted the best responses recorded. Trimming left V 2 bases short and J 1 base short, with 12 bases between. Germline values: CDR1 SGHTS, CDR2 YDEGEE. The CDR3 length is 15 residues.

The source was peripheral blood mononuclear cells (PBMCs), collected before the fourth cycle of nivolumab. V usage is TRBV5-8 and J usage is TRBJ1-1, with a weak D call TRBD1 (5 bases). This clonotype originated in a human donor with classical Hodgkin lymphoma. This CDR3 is CASSFLGDPNTEAFF. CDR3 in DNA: TGTGCCAGCAGCTTTCTGGGGGACCCGAACACTGAAGCTTTCTTT.